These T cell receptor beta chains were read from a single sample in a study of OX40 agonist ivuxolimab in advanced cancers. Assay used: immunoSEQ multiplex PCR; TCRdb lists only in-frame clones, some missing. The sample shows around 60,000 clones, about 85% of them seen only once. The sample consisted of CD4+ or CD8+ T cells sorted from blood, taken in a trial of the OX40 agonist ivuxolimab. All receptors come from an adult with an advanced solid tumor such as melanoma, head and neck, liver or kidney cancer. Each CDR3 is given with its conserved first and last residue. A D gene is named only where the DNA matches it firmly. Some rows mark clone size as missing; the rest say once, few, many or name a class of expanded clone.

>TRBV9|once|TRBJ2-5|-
CASSGGPKGETQYF
TGTGCCAGCAGCGGCGGACCCAAGGGGGAGACCCAGTACTTC
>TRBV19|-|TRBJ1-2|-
CASRGGNYGYTF
TGTGCCAGCAGGGGAGGCAACTATGGCTACACCTTC
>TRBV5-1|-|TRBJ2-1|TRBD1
CASSLQGTGYNEQFF
TGCGCCAGCAGCCTCCAGGGGACAGGCTACAATGAGCAGTTCTTC
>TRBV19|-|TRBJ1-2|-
CASSIGTHYTF
TGTGCCAGTAGTATAGGGACACACTACACCTTC
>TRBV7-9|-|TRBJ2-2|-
CASSSTETGELFF
TGTGCCAGCAGCTCGACGGAGACCGGGGAGCTGTTTTTT
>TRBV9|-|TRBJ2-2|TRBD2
CASSLGLAGGATASTGELFF
TGTGCCAGCAGCCTGGGACTAGCGGGAGGGGCCACAGCGAGCACCGGGGAGCTGTTTTTT
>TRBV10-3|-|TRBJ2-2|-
CATRDSTNTGELFF
TGTGCCACCCGCGACAGCACGAACACCGGGGAGCTGTTTTTT
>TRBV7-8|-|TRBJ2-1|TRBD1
CASTQTYSLVTGQVIHEQFF
TGTGCCAGCACCCAGACGTACTCTCTAGTAACGGGACAGGTTATTCATGAGCAGTTCTTC
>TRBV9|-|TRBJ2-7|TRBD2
CASSVAPTAGGFRPYEQYF
TGTGCCAGCAGCGTAGCCCCTACAGCGGGAGGGTTCCGTCCCTACGAGCAGTACTTC
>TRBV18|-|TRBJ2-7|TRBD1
CASSPGTGAEQYF
TGTGCCAGCTCACCCGGGACAGGGGCCGAGCAGTACTTC
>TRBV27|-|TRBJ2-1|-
CASSLRDYNEQFF
TGTGCCAGCAGTTTGCGGGACTACAATGAGCAGTTCTTC
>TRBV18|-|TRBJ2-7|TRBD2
CASSPPTPGGFEQYF
TGTGCCAGCTCACCACCCACCCCGGGGGGATTCGAGCAGTACTTC
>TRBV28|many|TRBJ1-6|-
CASSFFSTDSPLHF
TGTGCCAGCAGTTTTTTCAGTACCGATTCACCCCTCCACTTT
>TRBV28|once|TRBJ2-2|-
CASSPLGTGELFF
TGTGCCAGCAGTCCTCTAGGGACCGGGGAGCTGTTTTTT
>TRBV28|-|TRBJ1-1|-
CASSFVNTEAFF
TGTGCCAGCAGCTTTGTGAACACTGAAGCTTTCTTT
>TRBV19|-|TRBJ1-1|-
CASSPREGRRGATEAFF
TGTGCCAGTAGTCCCCGGGAAGGAAGGAGGGGCGCGACTGAAGCTTTCTTT
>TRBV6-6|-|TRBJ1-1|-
CASSLRSDTEAFF
TGTGCCAGCAGTCTAAGGTCGGACACTGAAGCTTTCTTT
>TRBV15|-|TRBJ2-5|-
CATSRSVPQETQYF
TGTGCCACCAGCAGATCCGTTCCTCAAGAGACCCAGTACTTC
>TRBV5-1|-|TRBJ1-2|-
CASSFDRNYGYTF
TGCGCCAGCAGCTTCGACAGGAACTATGGCTACACCTTC
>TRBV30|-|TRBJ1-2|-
CAWSGGTHRGYTF
TGTGCCTGGAGTGGGGGGACGCATAGGGGCTACACCTTC
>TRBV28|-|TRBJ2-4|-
CASKDIRGRGPKNIQYF
TGTGCCAGCAAGGATATTCGGGGCAGGGGACCGAAAAACATTCAGTACTTC
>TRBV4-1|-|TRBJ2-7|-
CASSQDLTGFWYNEQYF
TGCGCCAGCAGCCAAGATCTAACTGGCTTTTGGTACAACGAGCAGTACTTC
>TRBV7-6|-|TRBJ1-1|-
CASSLVDGWQNTEAFF
TGTGCCAGCAGCTTAGTGGACGGCTGGCAGAACACTGAAGCTTTCTTT
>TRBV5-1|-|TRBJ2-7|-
CASSIDSVYEQYF
TGCGCCAGCAGCATCGACAGTGTCTACGAGCAGTACTTC
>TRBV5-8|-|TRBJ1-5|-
CASSPTGRGNQPQHF
TGTGCCAGCAGCCCGACAGGTAGGGGGAATCAGCCCCAGCATTTT
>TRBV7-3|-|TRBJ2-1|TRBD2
CASSLRSGEGVYNEQFF
TGTGCCAGCAGCTTAAGAAGTGGGGAGGGCGTATACAATGAGCAGTTCTTC
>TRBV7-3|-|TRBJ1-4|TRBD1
CASSITGGATNEKLFF
TGTGCCAGCAGCATCACAGGGGGAGCAACTAATGAAAAACTGTTTTTT
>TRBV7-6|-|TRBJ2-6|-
CASSKEEGSSGANVLTF
TGTGCCAGCAGCAAAGAGGAGGGGAGCTCTGGGGCCAACGTCCTGACTTTC
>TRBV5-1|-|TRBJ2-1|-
CASSLDRPTYEQFF
TGCGCCAGCAGCTTGGACCGTCCCACGTATGAGCAGTTCTTC
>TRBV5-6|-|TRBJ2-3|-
CASSLRSGGDTQYF
TGTGCCAGCAGCTTGAGGTCCGGGGGCGATACGCAGTATTTT
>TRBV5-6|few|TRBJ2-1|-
CASSLSNEQFF
TGTGCCAGCAGCTTATCCAATGAGCAGTTCTTC
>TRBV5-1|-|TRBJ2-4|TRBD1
CASSPTTGTKNIQYF
TGCGCCAGCAGCCCAACGACAGGGACCAAAAACATTCAGTACTTC
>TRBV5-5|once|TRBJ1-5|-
CASSLGNNQPQHF
TGTGCCAGCAGCTTGGGTAACAATCAGCCCCAGCATTTT
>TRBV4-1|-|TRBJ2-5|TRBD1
CASSQDDRGRWETQYF
TGCGCCAGCAGCCAAGATGACAGGGGGCGATGGGAGACCCAGTACTTC
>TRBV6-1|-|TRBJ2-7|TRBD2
CASTAGGSSSPEQYF
TGTGCCAGCACAGCGGGAGGGTCTTCCTCCCCCGAGCAGTACTTC
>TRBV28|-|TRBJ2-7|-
CASSLIERDVYEQYF
TGTGCCAGCAGTTTGATTGAGAGGGATGTCTACGAGCAGTACTTC
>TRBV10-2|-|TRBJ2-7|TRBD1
CASSEFPAGGDEQYF
TGCGCCAGCAGTGAGTTCCCCGCAGGGGGTGACGAGCAGTACTTC
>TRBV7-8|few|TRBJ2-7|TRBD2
CASSLSSGSFYEQYF
TGTGCCAGCAGCCTCTCTAGCGGGAGTTTTTACGAGCAGTACTTC
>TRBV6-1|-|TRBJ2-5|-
CASSLEGETQYF
TGTGCCAGCAGCCTGGAGGGAGAGACCCAGTACTTC
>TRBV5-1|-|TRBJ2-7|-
CASTVGAEDYEQYF
TGCGCCAGCACAGTTGGGGCGGAAGATTACGAGCAGTACTTC
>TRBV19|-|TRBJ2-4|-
CASIGQSGNIQYF
TGTGCCAGTATTGGGCAGTCTGGAAACATTCAGTACTTC
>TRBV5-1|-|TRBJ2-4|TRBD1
CASRGTGSVVAKNIQYF
TGCGCCAGCCGCGGGACAGGGAGTGTAGTCGCCAAAAACATTCAGTACTTC
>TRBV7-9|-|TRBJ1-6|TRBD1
CASSQGGLHSPLHF
TGTGCCAGCAGCCAGGGGGGGCTGCACTCACCCCTCCACTTT
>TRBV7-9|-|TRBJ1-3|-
CASSHPPSGNTIYF
TGTGCCAGCAGCCACCCCCCCTCTGGAAACACCATATATTTT
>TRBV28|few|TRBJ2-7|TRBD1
CASSAGTGDSYEQYF
TGTGCCAGCAGTGCCGGGACAGGGGACTCCTACGAGCAGTACTTC
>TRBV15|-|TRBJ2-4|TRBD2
CATSKATSGSLAKNIQYF
TGTGCCACCAGCAAAGCTACTAGCGGGAGTTTAGCCAAAAACATTCAGTACTTC
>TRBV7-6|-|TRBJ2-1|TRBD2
CASSSLAGRYNEQFF
TGTGCCAGCAGCTCTCTAGCGGGACGGTACAATGAGCAGTTCTTC
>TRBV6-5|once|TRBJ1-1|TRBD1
CAARGQLNTEAFF
TGTGCCGCAAGGGGACAGCTGAACACTGAAGCTTTCTTT
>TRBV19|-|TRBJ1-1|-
CASSIWTENTEAFF
TGTGCCAGTAGTATATGGACAGAGAACACTGAAGCTTTCTTT
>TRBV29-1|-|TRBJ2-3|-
CSVEDPAGPTDTQYF
TGCAGCGTTGAAGATCCTGCGGGACCCACAGATACGCAGTATTTT
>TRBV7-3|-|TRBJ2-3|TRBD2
CASSPSGTTDTQYF
TGTGCCAGCAGCCCAAGCGGGACCACAGATACGCAGTATTTT
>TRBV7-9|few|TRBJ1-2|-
CASSLDFYGYTF
TGTGCCAGCAGCTTAGACTTCTATGGCTACACCTTC
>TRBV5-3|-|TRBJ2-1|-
CARSLVCSGECKQFF
TGTGCCAGAAGCTTGGTTTGTAGCGGTGAATGTAAGCAGTTCTTC
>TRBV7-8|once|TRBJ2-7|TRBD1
CASSTRRDRSSYEQYF
TGTGCCAGCAGCACTCGGAGGGACAGGAGCTCCTACGAGCAGTACTTC